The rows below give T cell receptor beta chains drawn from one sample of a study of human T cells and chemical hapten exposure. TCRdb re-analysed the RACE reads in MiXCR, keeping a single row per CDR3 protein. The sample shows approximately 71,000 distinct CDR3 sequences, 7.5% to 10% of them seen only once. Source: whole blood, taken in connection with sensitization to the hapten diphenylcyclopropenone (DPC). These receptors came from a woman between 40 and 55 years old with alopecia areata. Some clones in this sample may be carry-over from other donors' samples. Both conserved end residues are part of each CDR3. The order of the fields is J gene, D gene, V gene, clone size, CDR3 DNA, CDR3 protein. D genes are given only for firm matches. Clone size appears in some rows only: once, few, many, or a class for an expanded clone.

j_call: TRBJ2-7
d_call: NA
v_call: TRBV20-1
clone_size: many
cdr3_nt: TGCAGTGCTATCGGGGCCCGGTACGAGCAGTACTTC
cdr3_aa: CSAIGARYEQYF

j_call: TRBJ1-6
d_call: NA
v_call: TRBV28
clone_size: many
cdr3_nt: TGTGCCAGCAGTTTAGGGGGCTATTCACCCCTCCACTTT
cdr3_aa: CASSLGGYSPLHF

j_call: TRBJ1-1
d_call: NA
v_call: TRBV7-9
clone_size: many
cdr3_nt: TGTGCCAGCAGCCTCCGGGAAGGGCGCACTGAAGCTTTCTTT
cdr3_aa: CASSLREGRTEAFF

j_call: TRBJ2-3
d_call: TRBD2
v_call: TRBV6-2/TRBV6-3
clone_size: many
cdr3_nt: TGTGCCAGCAGAGAAGCGGGGGCCAACACAGATACGCAGTATTTT
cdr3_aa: CASREAGANTDTQYF

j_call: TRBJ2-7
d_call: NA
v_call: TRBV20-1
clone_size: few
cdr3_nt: TGCAGTGCTAGAGGTCTTTGGGGCGGGACACCATTCTACGAGCAGTACTTC
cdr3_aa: CSARGLWGGTPFYEQYF

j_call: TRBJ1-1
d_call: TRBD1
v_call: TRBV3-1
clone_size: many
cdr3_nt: TGTGCCAGCAGCCAAGTAAGGGGACAGATCGGAGAAGCTTTCTTT
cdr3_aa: CASSQVRGQIGEAFF

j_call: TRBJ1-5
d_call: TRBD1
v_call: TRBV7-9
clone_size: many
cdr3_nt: TGTGCCAGCAGCTTAGGAGGACAGGGTCAGCCCCAGCATTTT
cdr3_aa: CASSLGGQGQPQHF

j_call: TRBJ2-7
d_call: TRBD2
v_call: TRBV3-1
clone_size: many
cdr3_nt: TGTGCCAGCAGCCAAGATAGGAATAGCGGGGGGGCCCGCTACGAGCAGTACTTC
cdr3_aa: CASSQDRNSGGARYEQYF

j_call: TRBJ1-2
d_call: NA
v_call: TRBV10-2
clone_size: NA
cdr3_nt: TGCGCCAGCAGGGAGACAGCGATCCTCTATGGCTACACCTTC
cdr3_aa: CASRETAILYGYTF

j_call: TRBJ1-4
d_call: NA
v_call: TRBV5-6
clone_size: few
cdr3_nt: TGTGCCAGCAGCCCAGCTTGGGCACGAGAAAAACTGTTTTTT
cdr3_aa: CASSPAWAREKLFF

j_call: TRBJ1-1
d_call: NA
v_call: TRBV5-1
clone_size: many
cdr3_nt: TGCGCCAGCAGCTTGGCTGACAGAAACACTGAAGCTTTCTTT
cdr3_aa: CASSLADRNTEAFF

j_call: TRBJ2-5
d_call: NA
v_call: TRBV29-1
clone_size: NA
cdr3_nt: TGCAGCGTTGTTTCCGCAGGGCAAGAGACCCAGTACTTC
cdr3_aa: CSVVSAGQETQYF

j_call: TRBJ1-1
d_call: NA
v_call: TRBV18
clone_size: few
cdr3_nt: TGTGCCAGCTCCCTAAGCAGGGAAGGAAATGGCGCTGAAGCTTTCTTT
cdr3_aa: CASSLSREGNGAEAFF

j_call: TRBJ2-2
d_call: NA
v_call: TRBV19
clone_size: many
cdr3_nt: TGTGCCAGTAGGAGAGACAGGAACACCGGGGAGCTGTTTTTT
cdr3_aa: CASRRDRNTGELFF

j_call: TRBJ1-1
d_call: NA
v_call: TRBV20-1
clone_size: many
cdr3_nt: TGCAGTGCTTCAAGGGGACCCCTTGGGACTGAAGCTTTCTTT
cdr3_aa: CSASRGPLGTEAFF

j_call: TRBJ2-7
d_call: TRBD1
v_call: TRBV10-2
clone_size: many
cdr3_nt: TGCGCCAGCAGTGACTCGCAACAGGGGTCCCTATCCTACGAGCAGTACTTC
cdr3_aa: CASSDSQQGSLSYEQYF

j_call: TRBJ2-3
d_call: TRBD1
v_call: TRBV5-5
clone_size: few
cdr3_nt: TGTGCCAGCGAGACAGGGGACACGCAGTATTTT
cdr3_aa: CASETGDTQYF

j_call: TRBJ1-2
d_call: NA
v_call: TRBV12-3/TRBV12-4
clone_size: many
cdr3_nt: TGTGCCAGCAGTTTAGGGACCCACCTGAACTATGGCTACACCTTC
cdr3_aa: CASSLGTHLNYGYTF

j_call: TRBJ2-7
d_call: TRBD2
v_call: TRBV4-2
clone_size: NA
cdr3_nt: TGTGCCAGCAGCCAAGATAAGTCGGGAGCGGGGGAGCAGTACTTC
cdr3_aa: CASSQDKSGAGEQYF

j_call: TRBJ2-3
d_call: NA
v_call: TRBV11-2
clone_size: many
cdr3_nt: TGTGCCAGCAGCTTCAGACGGACAGATACGCAGTATTTT
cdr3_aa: CASSFRRTDTQYF

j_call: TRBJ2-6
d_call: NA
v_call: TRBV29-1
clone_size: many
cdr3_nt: TGCAGCGCCACAGGGTCTGGGGCCAACGTCCTGACTTTC
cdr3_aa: CSATGSGANVLTF

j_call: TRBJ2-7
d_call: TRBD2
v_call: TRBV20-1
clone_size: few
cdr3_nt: TGCAGTGCTAGAGAAGGGAGGGATTACGAGCAGTACTTC
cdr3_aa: CSAREGRDYEQYF

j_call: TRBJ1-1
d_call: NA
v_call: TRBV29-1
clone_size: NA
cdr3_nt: TGCAGCGTTGAAGGGGGCCTGGGAGGTGAAGCTTTCTTT
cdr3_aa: CSVEGGLGGEAFF

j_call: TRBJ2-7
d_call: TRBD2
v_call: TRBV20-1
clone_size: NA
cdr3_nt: TGCAGTGCTACCCCGGGGGGGCAATACGAGCAGTACTTC
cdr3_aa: CSATPGGQYEQYF

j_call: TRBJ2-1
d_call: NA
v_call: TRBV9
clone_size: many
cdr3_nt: TGTGCCAGCAGCGTAGGTGCCAGGGCCTACAATGAGCAGTTCTTC
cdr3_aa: CASSVGARAYNEQFF

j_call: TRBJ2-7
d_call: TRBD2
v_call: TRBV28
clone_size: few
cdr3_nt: TGTGCCAGCAGTTACCTAAATGGGGGGGCCTACGAGCAGTACTTC
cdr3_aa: CASSYLNGGAYEQYF

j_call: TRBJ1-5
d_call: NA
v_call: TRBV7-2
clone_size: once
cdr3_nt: TGTGCCAGCAGCTTGACCCGATCGCAGCCCCAGCATTTT
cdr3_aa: CASSLTRSQPQHF

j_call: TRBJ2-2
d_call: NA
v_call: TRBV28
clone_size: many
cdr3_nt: TGTGCCAGCAGCCTATACAGATCCACCGGGGAGCTGTTTTTT
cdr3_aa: CASSLYRSTGELFF

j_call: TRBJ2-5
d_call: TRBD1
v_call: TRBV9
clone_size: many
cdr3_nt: TGTGCCAGCAGCGCTGGGACAGGGGGGTCAGAGACCCAGTACTTC
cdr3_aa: CASSAGTGGSETQYF

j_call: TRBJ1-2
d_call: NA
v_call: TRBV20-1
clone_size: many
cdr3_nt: TGCAGTGCTAGGAGGGGTGCTAGTACGCTCGTGAGTGGCTACACCTTC
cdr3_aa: CSARRGASTLVSGYTF

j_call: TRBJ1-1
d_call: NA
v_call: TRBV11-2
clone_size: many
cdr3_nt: TGTGCCAGCAGTCCGGGACCGCAGAACACTGAAGCTTTCTTT
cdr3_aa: CASSPGPQNTEAFF

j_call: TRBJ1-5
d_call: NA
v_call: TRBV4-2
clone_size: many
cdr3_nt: TGTGCCAGCAGCCAAGATGCCGGGAATCAGCCCCAGCATTTT
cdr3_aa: CASSQDAGNQPQHF

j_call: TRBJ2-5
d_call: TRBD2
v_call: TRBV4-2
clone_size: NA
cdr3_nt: TGTGCCAGCAGCCAAGGCGGGGGGGTGACGGAGACCCAGTACTTC
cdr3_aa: CASSQGGGVTETQYF

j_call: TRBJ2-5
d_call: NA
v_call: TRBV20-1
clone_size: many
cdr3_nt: TGCAGTGCTAGAGATTGGGCAGGCGGGACGACCCAGTACTTC
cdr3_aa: CSARDWAGGTTQYF

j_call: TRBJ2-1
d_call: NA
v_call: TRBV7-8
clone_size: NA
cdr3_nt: TGTGCCAGCAGCTTAACTCACGGGGCGGCGGTCCATTACAATGAGCAGTTCTTC
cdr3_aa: CASSLTHGAAVHYNEQFF

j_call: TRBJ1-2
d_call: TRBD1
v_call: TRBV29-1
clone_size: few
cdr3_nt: TGCAGCGCGGGGGACAGGGGAGCCAACTATGGCTACACCTTC
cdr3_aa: CSAGDRGANYGYTF

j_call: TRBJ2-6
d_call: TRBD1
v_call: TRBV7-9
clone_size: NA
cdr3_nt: TGTGGGCGGGACAGGACTTCCTCTGGGGCCAACGTCCTGACTTTC
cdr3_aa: CGRDRTSSGANVLTF

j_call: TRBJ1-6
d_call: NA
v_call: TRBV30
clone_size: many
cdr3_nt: TGTGCCTGGAGTGTACCCGACCGAAGCTCCTATAATTCACCCCTCCACTTT
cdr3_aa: CAWSVPDRSSYNSPLHF

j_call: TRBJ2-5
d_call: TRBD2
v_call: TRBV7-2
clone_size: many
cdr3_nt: TGTGCCAGCAGCTCAGCGGGGCCTCCCCAGTACTTC
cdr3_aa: CASSSAGPPQYF

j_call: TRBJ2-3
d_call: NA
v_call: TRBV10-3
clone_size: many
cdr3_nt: TGTGCCATCAGTCTCCCCGGTTCGGGAGATACGCAGTATTTT
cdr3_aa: CAISLPGSGDTQYF

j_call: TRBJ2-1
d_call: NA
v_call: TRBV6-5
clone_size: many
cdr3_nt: TGTGCCAGCAGTACCACAGGGAGGTGGACCTACAATGAGCAGTTCTTC
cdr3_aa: CASSTTGRWTYNEQFF

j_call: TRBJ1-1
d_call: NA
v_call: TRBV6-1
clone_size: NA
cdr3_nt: TGTGCCAGAGGGGGACACCGACAAACTCTTGAAGCTTTCTTT
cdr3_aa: CARGGHRQTLEAFF

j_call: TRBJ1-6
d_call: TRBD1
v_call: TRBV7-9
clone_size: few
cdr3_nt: TGTGCCAGCAGTCCCGGACAGGGGGCAAGGTCACCCCTCCACTTT
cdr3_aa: CASSPGQGARSPLHF

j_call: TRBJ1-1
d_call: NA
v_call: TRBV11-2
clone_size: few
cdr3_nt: TGTGCCAGCAGCTTTAAACCCTTGAACACTGAAGCTTTCTTT
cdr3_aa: CASSFKPLNTEAFF

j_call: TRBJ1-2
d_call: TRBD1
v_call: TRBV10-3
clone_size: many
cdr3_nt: TGTGCCATCATGAATGGACAGGGATATGGCTACACCTTC
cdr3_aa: CAIMNGQGYGYTF

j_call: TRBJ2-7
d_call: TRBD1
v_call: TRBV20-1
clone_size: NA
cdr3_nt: TGCAGTGCTAGAGCCCTCGGGACAGGGGCCTACGAGCAGTACTTC
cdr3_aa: CSARALGTGAYEQYF

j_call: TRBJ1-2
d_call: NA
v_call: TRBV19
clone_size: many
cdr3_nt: TGTGCCAGTAGTATAGATCTGAAGGGCTACTATGGCTACACCTTC
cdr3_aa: CASSIDLKGYYGYTF

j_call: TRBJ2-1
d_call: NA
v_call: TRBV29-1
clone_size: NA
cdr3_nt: TGCAGCGTGGCCTTCGGGACGGGGTATGAGCAGTTCTTC
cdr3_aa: CSVAFGTGYEQFF

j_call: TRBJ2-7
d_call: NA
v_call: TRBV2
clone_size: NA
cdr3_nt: TGTGCCAGCAGCGGGCGGTACGAGCAGTACTTC
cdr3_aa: CASSGRYEQYF

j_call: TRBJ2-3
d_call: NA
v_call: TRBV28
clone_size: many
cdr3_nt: TGTGCCAGCAGGCCCCGGGACTCGTCGAGAAATACGCAGTATTTT
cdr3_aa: CASRPRDSSRNTQYF

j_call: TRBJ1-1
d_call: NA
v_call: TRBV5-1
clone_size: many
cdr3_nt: TGCGCCAGCAGCTTGGAACCAGGGAACACTGAAGCTTTCTTT
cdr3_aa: CASSLEPGNTEAFF

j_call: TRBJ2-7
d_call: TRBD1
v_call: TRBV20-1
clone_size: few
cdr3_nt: TGCAGTGCTAGAGATCTTGGGGACAGGGGGCAGAACGAGCAGTACTTC
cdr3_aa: CSARDLGDRGQNEQYF

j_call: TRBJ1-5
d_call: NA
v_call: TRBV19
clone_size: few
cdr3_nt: TGTGCCAGTAGTATAGATGGAACCCTAATTCGGCCCCAGCATTTT
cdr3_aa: CASSIDGTLIRPQHF

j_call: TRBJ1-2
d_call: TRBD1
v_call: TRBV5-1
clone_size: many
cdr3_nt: TGCGCCAGCAGCTTGGGCCAGGGCGGGACAGGCAACTATGGCTACACCTTC
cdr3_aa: CASSLGQGGTGNYGYTF

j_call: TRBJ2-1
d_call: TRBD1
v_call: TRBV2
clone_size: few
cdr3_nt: TGTGCCAGCAGTGCGAGGACAGGGGGCGCCTATGAGCAGTTCTTC
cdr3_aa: CASSARTGGAYEQFF